The 10 T cell receptor beta chains listed next were all sequenced from one sample in a study of T cell responses to AZD1222 COVID-19 vaccine. Here immunoSEQ multiplex PCR was the method, and the copy in TCRdb shows in-frame clones only, minus some. The sample lists some 110,000 clones; roughly 87% were seen once. The material was peripheral blood, obtained 28 days after the second AZD1222 dose. These receptors were collected from an adult who received the AZD1222 COVID-19 vaccine.

The rearrangement uses TRBV5-1 and TRBJ2-6; 7 nucleotides agree with TRBD1. CDR1 is SGHRS and CDR2 is YFSETQ in the germline V gene. The trim removed 3 bases at V and 1 base at J, leaving 7 bases unmatched. The CDR3 is 17 residues long. The CDR3 DNA reads TGCGCCAGCAGCTCGGACAGGAGATATTCTGGGGCCAACGTCCTGACTTTC. This encodes CASSSDRRYSGANVLTF.

The genes are TRBV10-3 and TRBJ2-2; tentatively, D is TRBD1 (6 bases). Deletions cut 6 bases from V and 0 bases from J, with 11 bases between. Germline lookup yields CDR1 ENHRY and CDR2 SYGVKD. The CDR3 has 15 amino acids. The CDR3 reads CAIRKQGPNTGELFF. The CDR3 DNA reads TGTGCCATCAGAAAACAGGGACCGAACACCGGGGAGCTGTTTTTT.

This clone was detected once. The genes are TRBV5-4 and TRBJ2-3; tentative D call: TRBD2 (6 bases). The CDR3 sequence is 14 residues long. The germline V gene has CDR1 SGHNT and CDR2 YYREEE (reference sequence). Trimming removed 4 bases from V and 0 bases from J, with 9 bases in between. The CDR3 DNA reads TGTGCCAGCAGCCGGGCGGGGAGCACAGATACGCAGTATTTT. Translation gives CASSRAGSTDTQYF.

The count of this clone is one. The V and J genes are TRBV18 and TRBJ1-3, with TRBD1 as a possible D gene (5 bases). The CDR3 totals 15 residues. V dropped 6 bases and J dropped 0 bases, with 12 bases sitting between them. The V gene's germline CDR1 is KGHSH and CDR2 LQKENI. CDR3 residues: CASSRGLNSGNTIYF. CDR3 in DNA: TGTGCCAGCTCGAGGGGATTAAACTCTGGAAACACCATATATTTT.

The chain employs TRBV18 and TRBJ1-2, with a weak D call TRBD1 (6 bases). This CDR3 is 14 amino acids long. Germline loops: CDR1 KGHSH, CDR2 LQKENI. V was clipped by 2 bases and J by 4 bases, with 11 bases between them. CDR3 nucleotides: TGTGCCAGCTCACCAGGTCAAGGGGGCTATGGCTACACCTTC. Translation: CASSPGQGGYGYTF. The whole variable domain, filled in from reference TRBV18 and TRBJ1-2, reads NAGVMQNPRHLVRRRGQEARLRCSPMKGHSHVYWYRQLPEEGLKFMVYLQKENIIDESGMPKERFSAEFPKEGPSILRIQQVVRGDSAAYFCASSPGQGGYGYTFGSGTRLTVV.

The V and J genes are TRBV6-2 or TRBV6-3 and TRBJ1-1; tentatively, D is TRBD1 (5 bases). The CDR3 consists of 14 residues. The germline V gene encodes CDR1 MNHEY and CDR2 SVGEGT. V was clipped by 5 bases and J by 4 bases, with 14 bases between them. The CDR3 spells CASSTDGGVTEAFF. Written as DNA, the CDR3 is TGTGCCAGCAGTACCGACGGGGGAGTCACTGAAGCTTTCTTT.

This clone appeared a single time. This chain connects TRBV13 to TRBJ2-3; possibly TRBD1 or TRBD2 for D (5 bases each). V lost 6 bases and J 2 bases, leaving 9 bases between the germline ends. The germline gives CDR1 PRHDT, CDR2 FYEKMQ (reference sequence). CDR3 length: 13 amino acids. For the CDR3, the DNA is TGTGCCAGCAGAGAGGGGTACACAGATACGCAGTATTTT. Residues: CASREGYTDTQYF.

This clone was seen once. The J gene is TRBJ1-2, the V gene TRBV5-1; TRBD1 is a possible D gene (6 bases). CDR1 is SGHRS and CDR2 is YFSETQ in the germline V gene. CDR3 length: 14 residues. Between the trimmed V and J ends, which lost 2 bases and 0 bases, there was a span of 8 bases. CDR3 amino acids: CASSFRDTNYGYTF. The CDR3 nucleotides are TGCGCCAGCAGCTTCCGGGACACTAACTATGGCTACACCTTC.

J is TRBJ1-5 and V is TRBV18; the match to TRBD1 covers 8 bases. Trimming cost V 5 bases and J 6 bases; bases outside gene matches: 6. The CDR3 sequence is 14 residues long. The germline CDR1 and CDR2 sequences are KGHSH and LQKENI. The CDR3 DNA follows: TGTGCCAGCTCAACGACAGGGGCGCGTCAGCCCCAGCATTTT. The encoded protein is CASSTTGARQPQHF.

The chain uses TRBV9 and TRBJ1-4; perhaps TRBD1 as D (6 bases). Germline assignment: CDR1 SGDLS and CDR2 YYNGEE. The CDR3 runs 14 residues. The ends were cut back, 2 bases at V and 5 bases at J, with 10 bases in the middle. For the CDR3, the DNA is TGTGCCAGCAGCGTGGGACACAGAAATGAAAAACTGTTTTTT. Protein product: CASSVGHRNEKLFF.